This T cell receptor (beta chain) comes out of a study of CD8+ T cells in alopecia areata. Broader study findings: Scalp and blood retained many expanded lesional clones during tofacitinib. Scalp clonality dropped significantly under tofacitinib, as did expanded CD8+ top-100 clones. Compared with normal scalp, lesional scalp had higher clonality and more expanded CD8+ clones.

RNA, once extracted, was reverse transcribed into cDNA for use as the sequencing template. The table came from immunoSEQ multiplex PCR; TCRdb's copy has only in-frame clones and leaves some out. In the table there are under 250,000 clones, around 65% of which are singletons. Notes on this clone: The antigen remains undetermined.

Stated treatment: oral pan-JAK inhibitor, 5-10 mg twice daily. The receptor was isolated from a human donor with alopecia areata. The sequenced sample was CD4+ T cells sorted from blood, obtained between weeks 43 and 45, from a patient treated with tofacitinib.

The CDR3 loop reads CASSIRHMNTEAFF. The CDR3 DNA reads TGTGCCAGTAGTATACGACACATGAACACTGAAGCTTTCTTT. The chain joins TRBV19 to TRBJ1-1; no clear D. V was trimmed by 2 bases and J by 0 bases, leaving 7 bases between them. Germline loops: CDR1 LNHDA, CDR2 SQIVND (reference sequence). The CDR3 has 14 residues.